This is a list of T cell receptor beta chains from one sample in a study of T cells in narcolepsy. Here immunoSEQ multiplex PCR was the method, and the copy in TCRdb shows in-frame clones only, minus some. This table has tens of thousands of clones, 75% to 90% appearing once. Sequencing input: CD45RA- memory CD4+ T cells from PBMCs. Receptors were obtained from a human donor with narcolepsy. The conserved cysteine and the conserved F or W are not part of the CDR3 here.

cdr3_length,v_call,cdr3_aa
12,TRBV9,ASSVQGQNTEAF
12,TRBV2,ASSAVWGQDTQY
12,TRBV7-8,ASSLIGVRGPQH
14,TRBV6-1,ASSEEAGGSNQPQH
13,TRBV9,ASSVSRQGSSPLH
12,TRBV7-9,ASSTDRDRYGYT
13,TRBV7-2,ASSLRPQPGNTIY
11,TRBV12-5,ASGLISITEAF
15,TRBV30,AWATSGGTGVTPTQY
14,TRBV7-2,ASSLVGRDSYNEQF
13,TRBV7-8,ASSQVGGGIGAAF
12,TRBV18,ASSPDRGTYEQY
13,TRBV6-6,ASSYSDRGDYGYT
12,TRBV5-1,ASSLEGVNSPLH
12,TRBV27,ASSPGRISEKLF
13,TRBV5-6,ASRPRDRGFYEQY
13,TRBV2,ASSAWGGTKNIQY
13,TRBV18,ASSLGQGQGQPQH
12,TRBV2,ASSDIPGANVLT
12,TRBV5-1,ASSLGTASYEQY
13,TRBV5-1,ASSQQGYGTGELF
11,TRBV2,ASSFQWGGELF
12,TRBV5-5,ASSPWEGSGELF
14,TRBV11-2,ASSVDRTTRGTEAF
10,TRBV7-2,ASSEFGGPQH
12,TRBV5-5,ASSSQEYQETQY
13,TRBV5-1,ASSFTSSGANVLT
11,TRBV6-1,ASSSWGNTEAF
12,TRBV2,ASRNPGTDYEQY
12,TRBV19,ASSIDMVRETQY
11,TRBV9,ASSERQNNEQF
14,TRBV4-1,ASSQGGLAGGREQF
13,TRBV7-8,ASSLAQRGNSPLH
16,TRBV7-8,ASSLKFPGGGRGQPQH
12,TRBV30,AWTDPFGTDTQY
17,TRBV7-2,ASSSKMEGAYVDNSPLH
13,TRBV21-1,ASSRRDGRFYGYT
11,TRBV5-1,ASSWGFTDTQY
10,TRBV18,ASSPESYEQY
13,TRBV2,ASSEGLPTTYEQY